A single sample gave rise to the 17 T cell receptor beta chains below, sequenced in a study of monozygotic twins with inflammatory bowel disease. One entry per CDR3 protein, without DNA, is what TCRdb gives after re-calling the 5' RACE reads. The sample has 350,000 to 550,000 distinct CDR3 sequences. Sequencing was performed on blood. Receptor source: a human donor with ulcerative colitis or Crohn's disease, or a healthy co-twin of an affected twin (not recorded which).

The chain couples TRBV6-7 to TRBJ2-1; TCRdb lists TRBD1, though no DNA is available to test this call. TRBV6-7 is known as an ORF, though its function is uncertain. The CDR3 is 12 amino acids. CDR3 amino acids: CATGEGANEQFF.

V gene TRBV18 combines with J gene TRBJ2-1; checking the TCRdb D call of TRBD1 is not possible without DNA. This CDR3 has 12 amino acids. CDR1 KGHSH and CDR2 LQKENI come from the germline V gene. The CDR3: CASSPTGYEQFF.

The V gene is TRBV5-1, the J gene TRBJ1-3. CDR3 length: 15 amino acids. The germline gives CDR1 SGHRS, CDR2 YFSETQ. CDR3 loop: CASGLGQSSGNTIYF. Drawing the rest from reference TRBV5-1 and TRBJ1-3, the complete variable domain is KAGVTQTPRYLIKTRGQQVTLSCSPISGHRSVSWYQQTPGQGLQFLFEYFSETQRNKGNFPGRFSGRQFSNSRSEMNVSTLELGDSALYLCASGLGQSSGNTIYFGEGSWLTVV.

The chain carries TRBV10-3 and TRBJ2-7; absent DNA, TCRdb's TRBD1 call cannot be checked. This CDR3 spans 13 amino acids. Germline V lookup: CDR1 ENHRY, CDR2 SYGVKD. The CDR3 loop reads CATSPAGGYEQYF.

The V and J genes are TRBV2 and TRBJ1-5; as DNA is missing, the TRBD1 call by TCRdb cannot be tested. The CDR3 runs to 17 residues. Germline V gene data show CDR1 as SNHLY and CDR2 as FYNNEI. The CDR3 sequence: CASRSLKGTGEDQPQHF.

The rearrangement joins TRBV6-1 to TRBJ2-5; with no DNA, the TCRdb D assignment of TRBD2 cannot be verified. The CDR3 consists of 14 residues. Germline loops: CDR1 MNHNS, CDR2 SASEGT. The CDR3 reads CASSPGLAAQTQYF.

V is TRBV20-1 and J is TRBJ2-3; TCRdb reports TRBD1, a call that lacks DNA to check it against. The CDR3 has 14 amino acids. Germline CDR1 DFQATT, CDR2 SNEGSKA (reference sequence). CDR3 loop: CSAMTGSGTDTQYF.

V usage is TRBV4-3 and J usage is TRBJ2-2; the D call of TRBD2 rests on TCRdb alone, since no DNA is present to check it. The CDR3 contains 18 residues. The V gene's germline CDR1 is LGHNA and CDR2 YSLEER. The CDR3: CASSQGAQTSWGAGELFF.

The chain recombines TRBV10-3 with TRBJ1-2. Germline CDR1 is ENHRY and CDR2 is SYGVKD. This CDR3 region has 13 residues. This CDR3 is CAISRDPNYGYTF.

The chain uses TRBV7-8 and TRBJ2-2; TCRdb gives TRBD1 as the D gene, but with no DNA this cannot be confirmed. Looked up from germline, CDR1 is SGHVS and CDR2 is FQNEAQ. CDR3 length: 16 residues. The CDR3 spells CASSRNPGVVTGELFF.

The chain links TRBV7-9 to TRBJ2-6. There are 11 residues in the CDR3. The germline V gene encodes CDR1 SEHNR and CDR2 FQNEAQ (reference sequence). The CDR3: CASSLTYVLTF.

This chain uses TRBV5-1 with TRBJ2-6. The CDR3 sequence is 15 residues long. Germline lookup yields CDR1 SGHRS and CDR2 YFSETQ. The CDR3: CASSFHSSGANVLTF.

This CDR3 is CASSFSETAVREQYF. The chain employs TRBV5-1 and TRBJ2-7; the TCRdb call, TRBD1, lacks DNA for checking. CDR1 and CDR2 (germline): SGHRS, YFSETQ. This CDR3 comprises 15 residues.

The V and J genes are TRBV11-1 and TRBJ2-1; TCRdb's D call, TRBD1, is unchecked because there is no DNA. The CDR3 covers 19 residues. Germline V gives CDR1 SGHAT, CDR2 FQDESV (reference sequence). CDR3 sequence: CASAPRGETGQGTYNEQFF.

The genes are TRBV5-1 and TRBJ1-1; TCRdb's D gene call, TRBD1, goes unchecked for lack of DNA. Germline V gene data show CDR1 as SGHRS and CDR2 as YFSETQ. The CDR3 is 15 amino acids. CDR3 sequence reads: CASSPGTGPNTEAFF.

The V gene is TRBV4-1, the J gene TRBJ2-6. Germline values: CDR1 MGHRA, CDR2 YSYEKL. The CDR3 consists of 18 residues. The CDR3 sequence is CASSHFSGSHSGANVLTF.

The CDR3 sequence is CAISESGDGNSPLHF. The chain couples TRBV10-3 to TRBJ1-6; TCRdb's D call of TRBD1 is untestable without DNA. In germline, CDR1 is ENHRY, CDR2 SYGVKD. The CDR3 loop spans 15 amino acids.